The rows below give T cell receptor beta chains drawn from one sample of a study of T cells in narcolepsy. Produced via immunoSEQ multiplex PCR; TCRdb's table is partial and in-frame only. The sample has 24,000 or so clones; about 83% are singletons. Sequencing input: CD45RA- memory CD4+ T cells from PBMCs. These receptors were collected from a human donor with narcolepsy. The CDR3 runs from the conserved cysteine through the conserved F or W.

>TRBV6-6|12|TRBJ2-7
CASSGSGYEQYF
>TRBV13|18|TRBJ2-1
CASSNLWTSGGDYNEQFF
>TRBV7-6|13|TRBJ2-3
CASSAIQRDTQYF
>TRBV6-6|14|TRBJ2-1
CASVPGTENNEQFF
>TRBV5-1|13|TRBJ2-7
CASSYREAYEQYF
>TRBV27|15|TRBJ1-1
CASRPLGSSGTEAFF
>TRBV14|15|TRBJ2-2
CASTRGPLGTGELFF
>TRBV19|16|TRBJ2-2
CASTVQGGRGPGELFF
>TRBV19|14|TRBJ2-7
CASSVRDRVYEQYF
>TRBV6-6|14|TRBJ2-3
CASSYTGARDTQYF
>TRBV5-6|14|TRBJ2-7
CASTPFGATYEQYF
>TRBV29-1|12|TRBJ2-7
CSAGQGTYEQYF
>TRBV7-9|16|TRBJ2-5
CASSLGDRGVRETQYF
>TRBV14|15|TRBJ1-4
CASNPGQGVNEKLFF
>TRBV9|14|TRBJ2-2
CASSAGLISGELFF
>TRBV19|13|TRBJ1-1
CASSNRVGTEAFF
>TRBV4-3|20|TRBJ1-2
CASSEAVVWLRDRDNYGYTF
>TRBV2|17|TRBJ1-6
CASSLQTRAIGGTPLHF
>TRBV7-8|17|TRBJ2-3
CASSLRSSGPSTDTQYF
>TRBV19|13|TRBJ2-1
CASSMGARGEQFF
>TRBV28|12|TRBJ2-7
CASSSDLAEQYF
>TRBV10-3|14|TRBJ2-7
CAISTGTGRSEQYF
>TRBV2|14|TRBJ2-2
CASSQNSNTGELFF
>TRBV18|16|TRBJ2-2
CASSPARRRTTGELFF
>TRBV5-1|16|TRBJ2-7
CASSLAPAGDSYEQYF
>TRBV28|17|TRBJ2-7
CASRASGTSGSLREQYF
>TRBV5-1|12|TRBJ2-1
CASSLDFSEQFF
>TRBV6-5|13|TRBJ2-3
CASSLVFTDTQYF
>TRBV9|14|TRBJ2-7
CASSFSGTAYEQYF
>TRBV19|15|TRBJ1-1
CASSHDRGVGTEAFF
>TRBV7-2|16|TRBJ2-7
CASSLGRGRPTYEQYF
>TRBV6-1|15|TRBJ1-3
CASRNPQVSGNTIYF
>TRBV11-2|11|TRBJ2-5
CASSSRDKQYF
>TRBV5-4|15|TRBJ2-1
CASSSYGTFYNEQFF
>TRBV27|13|TRBJ2-1
CASSSNVENEQFF
>TRBV11-2|17|TRBJ2-5
CASSLGGPGRERETQYF
>TRBV7-9|16|TRBJ2-7
CASSTGRDGRPYEQYF
>TRBV10-2|11|TRBJ2-1
CASTTRHEQFF
>TRBV7-7|14|TRBJ2-7
CASSLSPGAYEQYF
>TRBV11-3|13|TRBJ1-1
CASSLGGNTEAFF
>TRBV25-1|15|TRBJ1-4
CASSDSVRPEEKLFF
>TRBV7-2|16|TRBJ2-2
CASSRGLAGVTGELFF
>TRBV9|18|TRBJ1-3
CASSALGGEPFSGNTIYF
>TRBV6-5|14|TRBJ1-2
CASCEGKAPYGYTF
>TRBV6-5|15|TRBJ2-3
CASSPRGPSTDTQYF
>TRBV2|13|TRBJ1-1
CASSIVPNTEAFF
>TRBV29-1|13|TRBJ2-3
CSVSEGGTDTQYF
>TRBV6-5|13|TRBJ2-7
CASDPGQTYEQYF
>TRBV11-2|15|TRBJ2-7
CASSLGGRGFYEQYF
>TRBV15|16|TRBJ1-5
CATSREQTGLNQPQHF